The 11 T cell receptor beta chains given below trace back to one sample, sequenced in a study of cytotoxic CD8 clonotypes in ibrutinib-treated CLL (dated by TCRdb to 2020 to 2023). Per the publication, the time point label means: roughly 2 years on ibrutinib. Library method: the immunoSEQ multiplex PCR assay. Entries here come from immuneACCESS through TCRdb and include only in-frame sequences with V and J called. Some clones fail to appear in such tables; in the studies checked, an unresolved V gene covers under half of the shortfall, and the cause of the remainder is unknown. The sample table contains more than 200,000 clones; only one count was recorded for roughly 70% of them. The top ten constitute 15% to 17% of the sample. The sequenced sample was PBMCs, obtained after 24 months of ibrutinib treatment. These receptors all stem from a human donor with chronic lymphocytic leukemia.

V and J are TRBV5-1 and TRBJ2-1, with 8 bases lining up with TRBD1. Germline V gene lookup returns CDR1 SGHRS and CDR2 YFSETQ. V lost 4 bases, J lost 6 bases, and 6 bases stayed unmatched. The CDR3 covers 14 residues. This CDR3 is CASSLGTGGNEQFF. The CDR3, as DNA: TGCGCCAGCAGCCTTGGAACAGGGGGCAATGAGCAGTTCTTC. The whole variable domain, filled in from reference TRBV5-1 and TRBJ2-1, reads KAGVTQTPRYLIKTRGQQVTLSCSPISGHRSVSWYQQTPGQGLQFLFEYFSETQRNKGNFPGRFSGRQFSNSRSEMNVSTLELGDSALYLCASSLGTGGNEQFFGPGTRLTVL.

The chain carries TRBV7-9 and TRBJ1-2, with D perhaps TRBD1 (6 bases). The germline gives CDR1 SEHNR, CDR2 FQNEAQ (reference sequence). Trimming pared 1 base from V and 2 bases from J, leaving 11 bases between. The CDR3 is made up of 15 amino acids. Here the CDR3 DNA reads TGTGCCAGCAGCTTAGTCGCAGGGGTAAACTATGGCTACACCTTC. This gives the protein CASSLVAGVNYGYTF. The full variable domain, completed using reference TRBV7-9 and TRBJ1-2, is DTGVSQNPRHKITKRGQNVTFRCDPISEHNRLYWYRQTLGQGPEFLTYFQNEAQLEKSRLLSDRFSAERPKGSFSTLEIQRTEQGDSAMYLCASSLVAGVNYGYTFGSGTRLTVV.

The count of this clone is one. The CDR3 DNA is TGTGCCAGCTCGGACATTTACAATGAGCAGTTCTTC. This gives the protein CASSDIYNEQFF. The rearrangement joins TRBV9 to TRBJ2-1, with a tentative D call TRBD1 (5 bases). Trimming removed 7 bases at V and 4 bases at J, with 9 bases between. This CDR3 spans 12 amino acids. From germline, CDR1 is SGDLS and CDR2 YYNGEE. The full variable domain, in which reference TRBV9 and TRBJ2-1 provide the parts outside the CDR3, is DSGVTQTPKHLITATGQRVTLRCSPRSGDLSVYWYQQSLDQGLQFLIQYYNGEERAKGNILERFSAQQFPDLHSELNLSSLELGDSALYFCASSDIYNEQFFGPGTRLTVL.

This chain joins TRBV5-1 and TRBJ2-3, with TRBD2 matching over 13 bases. The CDR3 spans 15 residues. CDR1 and CDR2 from the germline V gene are SGHRS and YFSETQ. V trimming: 0 bases; J trimming: 6 bases; junction bases outside the gene matches: 1. CDR3 nucleotide sequence: TGCGCCAGCAGCTTGGGACTAGCGGGGGGCGATACGCAGTATTTT. It encodes CASSLGLAGGDTQYF.

V is TRBV11-2 and J is TRBJ2-5; TRBD2 aligns across 7 bases. The CDR3 runs to 16 residues. V was clipped by 4 bases and J by 5 bases; unmatched bases: 13. Germline V CDR1 and CDR2: SGHAT, FQNNGV. As DNA, the CDR3 is TGTGCCAGCAGCTCCGTGGCGGGAGCAGAAAAGGAGACCCAGTACTTC. It is translated as CASSSVAGAEKETQYF.

This chain links TRBV6-1 with TRBJ1-2; TRBD1 agrees at 7 bases. With V trimmed by 4 bases and J by 5 bases, 10 bases remained unmatched. Germline V lookup: CDR1 MNHNS, CDR2 SASEGT. The CDR3 extends over 15 amino acids. CDR3 amino acids: CASSGRGQQLYGYTF. CDR3 nucleotides: TGTGCCAGCAGTGGGAGGGGACAGCAGCTTTATGGCTACACCTTC.

This clone showed up just once. The V and J genes are TRBV6-1 and TRBJ2-7; a weak D match, TRBD2 (6 bases). CDR3 length equals 13 residues. V was pared by 4 bases and J by 6 bases, with 13 bases between. In germline, CDR1 is MNHNS, CDR2 SASEGT. The CDR3 sequence is CASSAGGRTEQYF. The CDR3 DNA follows: TGTGCCAGCAGTGCCGGGGGAAGGACCGAGCAGTACTTC.

In this sample, this clone turned up a few times. The V gene is TRBV2, the J gene TRBJ1-5, with D tentatively TRBD1 (5 bases). This CDR3 is built from 18 residues. Per the germline V gene, CDR1 is SNHLY and CDR2 is FYNNEI. V lost 5 bases and J lost 1, with 21 bases in between. The CDR3 is CASSTWWEQGQSNQPQHF. The CDR3 DNA sequence: TGTGCCAGCAGTACGTGGTGGGAGCAGGGCCAAAGCAATCAGCCCCAGCATTTT.

The J gene is TRBJ2-7, the V gene TRBV2, with TRBD2 matching over 7 bases. The CDR3 extends over 13 amino acids. Germline CDR1 reads SNHLY; CDR2 reads FYNNEI. The trim removed 9 bases at V and 2 bases at J, leaving 7 bases unmatched. In DNA, the CDR3 is TGTGCCAGTGTGCGGGAGCCGGCCTACGAGCAGTACTTC. Translating gives CASVREPAYEQYF.

V usage is TRBV5-1 and J usage is TRBJ2-1; 7 bases align to TRBD1. V dropped 4 bases and J dropped 13; count of bases not matched to a gene: 14. The germline V gene has CDR1 SGHRS and CDR2 YFSETQ. The CDR3 loop spans 14 amino acids. CDR3 loop: CASSVLTGAYRQFF. The DNA of the CDR3 is TGCGCCAGCAGCGTACTTACAGGGGCGTACCGTCAGTTCTTC. The full variable domain, completed using reference TRBV5-1 and TRBJ2-1, is KAGVTQTPRYLIKTRGQQVTLSCSPISGHRSVSWYQQTPGQGLQFLFEYFSETQRNKGNFPGRFSGRQFSNSRSEMNVSTLELGDSALYLCASSVLTGAYRQFFGPGTRLTVL.

The chain carries TRBV7-8 and TRBJ1-5; D call uncertain. With 6 bases removed from V and 10 bases from J, the gap between germline ends came to 16 bases. CDR1 and CDR2 (germline): SGHVS, FQNEAQ. CDR3 length equals 13 residues. The CDR3 sequence: CASRLDGDGPQHF. CDR3 DNA sequence: TGTGCCAGCAGGCTCGACGGCGACGGCCCCCAGCATTTT.